A single sample is the source of the 26 T cell receptor beta chains below, sequenced in a study of blood T cells in healthy people across ages. A second about 7 to 12 cycle PCR used barcoded and J-beta primers. Via MiXCR, TCRdb re-called the 5' RACE reads, giving one row per CDR3 protein. The sample lists under 2,000,000 distinct CDR3 sequences, around half seen once, with about 2.1% in the top ten. The specimen sequenced was blood. These receptors came from a woman aged 40 to 50 in good health.

The chain is built from TRBV18 and TRBJ2-6; D is ambiguous. Germline V gene lookup returns CDR1 KGHSH and CDR2 LQKENI. Trimming shortened V by 6 bases and J by 3 bases, and 15 bases separated the two germline ends. The CDR3 is 16 amino acids. CDR3 residues: CASSQISGIGANVLTF. The DNA of the CDR3 is TGTGCCAGCTCCCAAATTTCGGGCATTGGGGCCAACGTCCTGACTTTC.

The chain joins TRBV5-1 to TRBJ2-7, with D perhaps TRBD1 (5 bases). Between the trimmed V and J ends, which lost 2 bases and 7 bases, there was a span of 22 bases. Germline loops: CDR1 SGHRS, CDR2 YFSETQ. The CDR3 contains 16 residues. CDR3 nucleotides: TGCGCCAGCAGCTTTTCAGGGCTAAAAAAGAACAATGAGCAGTACTTC. It codes for CASSFSGLKKNNEQYF.

V gene TRBV28 combines with J gene TRBJ1-5; 7 bases match TRBD1. Looked up from germline, CDR1 is MDHEN and CDR2 is SYDVKM. The CDR3 contains 16 residues. V gave up 6 bases and J gave up 1 base; unmatched junction bases: 9. CDR3 DNA sequence: TGTGCCAGCAGGGCCCCGACAGGGATCAGCAATCAGCCCCAGCATTTT. Its translation is CASRAPTGISNQPQHF.

This chain joins TRBV6-1 and TRBJ2-4, with D maybe TRBD1 (6 bases). The better agreement between TRBJ2-7 and the DNA end casts doubt on the J call. CDR3 length: 16 residues. In germline, CDR1 is MNHNS, CDR2 SASEGT. CDR3: CASSDIAGDHPYEQYF. CDR3 sequence (DNA): TGTGCCAGCAGTGATATTGCAGGGGACCATCCTTACGAGCAGTACTTC.

V usage is TRBV7-9 and J usage is TRBJ1-5, with D possibly being TRBD1 (5 bases). V was shortened by 4 bases and J by 4 bases, with 14 bases between the two germline ends. The germline V gene encodes CDR1 SEHNR and CDR2 FQNEAQ (reference sequence). The CDR3 sequence is 15 residues long. In DNA, the CDR3 is TGTGCCAGCAGCTCAGCCGACAGAGCAAATCAGCCCCAGCATTTT. This encodes CASSSADRANQPQHF.

In this sample, this clonotype turned up a few times. The chain combines TRBV5-1 with TRBJ2-4; D is unresolved. The last part of the DNA fits TRBJ2-7 better; the J call may be wrong. The CDR3 loop spans 13 amino acids. Germline CDR1 and CDR2: SGHRS and YFSETQ. The CDR3 DNA sequence: TGCGCCAGCAGCTTCCAACCGGCCTACGAGCAGTACTTC. Amino acids: CASSFQPAYEQYF.

This clonotype was counted ten times or more. The rearrangement joins TRBV10-3 to TRBJ2-7; D is possibly TRBD1 or TRBD2 (6 bases each). Germline V lookup: CDR1 ENHRY, CDR2 SYGVKD. Trimming took 4 bases from V and 4 from J, leaving 20 bases between them. The CDR3 has 16 amino acids. The CDR3 DNA reads TGTGCCATCAGTGGGAGCGGGCAGGGGTCGGGATACGAGCAGTACTTC. Amino acids: CAISGSGQGSGYEQYF.

The chain links TRBV6-2 or TRBV6-3 to TRBJ2-4; 8 bases line up with TRBD2. The J call is in doubt because the DNA end fits TRBJ2-5 better. CDR1 is MNHEY and CDR2 is SVGEGT in the germline V gene. The CDR3 covers 16 residues. For the CDR3, the DNA is TGTGCCAGCAGTTACCCGAAAGCCGGGACTAGGGAGACCCAGTACTTC. Translating it yields CASSYPKAGTRETQYF.

This clonotype was counted once. The genes are TRBV10-1 and TRBJ2-5; TRBD1 matches 10 bases. CDR3 length equals 15 residues. Trimming cost V 5 bases and J 5 bases; bases outside gene matches: 8. CDR1 and CDR2 (germline): WNHNN, SYGVQD (reference sequence). CDR3 coding DNA: TGCGCCAGCAGTATGACAGGGGGCGCGGGGGAGACCCAGTACTTC. Protein: CASSMTGGAGETQYF.

Notes on this clonotype: The junction shows a germline mismatch at one end, possibly a read error. The gene calls are TRBV4-2 and TRBJ2-4; 7 bases align to TRBD1. The V gene's germline CDR1 is LGHNA and CDR2 YNFKEQ. This CDR3 has 14 amino acids. As DNA, the CDR3 is TGTGCCAGCAGCACTGGGACAGCCAAAAACGTTCAGTACTTC. It is translated as CASSTGTAKNVQYF.

In its sample, this clonotype was seen once. DNA for the CDR3: TGTGCCAGCTCACCACGGACTAGCGGCCCCACAGATACGCAGTATTTT. Translation: CASSPRTSGPTDTQYF. The rearrangement links TRBV18 to TRBJ2-3; TRBD2 agrees at 10 bases. Trimming cost V 1 base and J 2 bases; bases outside gene matches: 3. Germline V gene sequence: CDR1 KGHSH, CDR2 LQKENI. The CDR3 consists of 16 residues.

The chain has TRBV9 and TRBJ2-5; possibly TRBD1 for D (6 bases). V gave up 3 bases and J gave up 1 base, with 16 bases separating them. The CDR3 loop spans 16 amino acids. Germline V gene data show CDR1 as SGDLS and CDR2 as YYNGEE. CDR3 DNA: TGTGCCAGCAGCGCCCGGGTTATGGACAGCCAAGAGACCCAGTACTTC. As protein: CASSARVMDSQETQYF.

This clonotype appeared a single time. The J gene is TRBJ2-2, the V gene TRBV6-5, with D possibly being TRBD2 (5 bases). V was pared by 5 bases and J by 0 bases, with 10 bases between. The length of the CDR3 is 15 residues. Germline lookup yields CDR1 MNHEY and CDR2 SVGAGI. CDR3 sequence reads: CASSGLAANTGELFF. The CDR3 DNA reads as TGTGCCAGCAGTGGACTGGCAGCGAACACCGGGGAGCTGTTTTTT.

This clonotype was detected only a few times. The chain uses TRBV6-6 and TRBJ2-5; D call uncertain. The CDR3 loop spans 12 amino acids. The V end was cut by 9 bases, the J end by 3 bases, with 11 bases between. The germline gives CDR1 MNHNY, CDR2 SVGAGI (reference sequence). The CDR3 bases are TGTGCCAGTATTGGGAATGAAGAGACCCAGTACTTC. Translation gives CASIGNEETQYF.

A few counts support this clonotype. The chain combines TRBV27 with TRBJ1-2; D not resolved. Trimming cost V 4 bases and J 1 base, with 7 bases left between them. The CDR3 has 13 residues. Germline V CDR1 and CDR2: MNHEY, SMNVEV (reference sequence). CDR3 protein: CASSSPNNYGYTF. The CDR3 DNA follows: TGTGCCAGCAGTTCACCGAATAACTATGGCTACACCTTC.

This clonotype was seen a handful of times. In nucleotides, the CDR3 is TGTGCCATCACACTAGATAGCACAGATACGCAGTATTTT. Protein sequence: CAITLDSTDTQYF. This chain links TRBV10-3 with TRBJ2-3; perhaps TRBD2 as D (5 bases). The CDR3 spans 13 residues. V shed 7 bases and J shed 0 bases, with 8 bases lying between them. Germline lookup yields CDR1 ENHRY and CDR2 SYGVKD.

The chain recombines TRBV7-8 with TRBJ2-3; 8 bases map to TRBD2. The length of the CDR3 is 15 residues. V was clipped by 8 bases and J by 5 bases; unmatched bases: 12. CDR1 SGHVS and CDR2 FQNEAQ come from the germline V gene. CDR3 region: CASGAPTSERDTQYF. In DNA, the CDR3 is TGTGCCAGCGGCGCCCCGACTAGCGAAAGAGATACGCAGTATTTT. The entire variable domain, with the rest obtained from reference TRBV7-8 and TRBJ2-3, is as follows: GAGVSQSPRYKVAKRGQDVALRCDPISGHVSLFWYQQALGQGPEFLTYFQNEAQLDKSGLPSDRFFAERPEGSVSTLKIQRTQQEDSAVYLCASGAPTSERDTQYFGPGTRLTVL.

The chain links TRBV5-1 to TRBJ2-5; the match to TRBD1 covers 10 bases. The V and J ends lost 0 bases and 4 bases, in that order; junction bases with no gene match: 9. The CDR3 runs 17 residues. Per the germline V gene, CDR1 is SGHRS and CDR2 is YFSETQ. CDR3 in amino acids: CASSLGETGGRGETQYF. CDR3 DNA sequence: TGCGCCAGCAGCTTGGGCGAGACAGGGGGCCGAGGAGAGACCCAGTACTTC.

Concerning this clonotype: One end of the junction is discordant with germline, which a read error may explain. The V call is TRBV12-3 or TRBV12-4, the J call TRBJ2-5, with 7 bases that match TRBD2. CDR3 length: 18 residues. CDR3 bases: TGTGCCGGCAGTTTAGCGGTTAGAACTAGCGTCATCCAAGAGACCCAGTACTTC. Its translation is CAGSLAVRTSVIQETQYF.

The V and J genes are TRBV6-5 and TRBJ2-1; 8 nucleotides match TRBD2. Germline assignment: CDR1 MNHEY and CDR2 SVGAGI. Unmatched junction bases numbered 15, after V lost 4 bases and J lost 7 bases. This CDR3 is 17 amino acids long. CDR3 protein: CASSSQSKGSGVNEQFF. CDR3 in DNA: TGTGCCAGCAGTTCCCAGTCAAAGGGTAGCGGGGTGAATGAGCAGTTCTTC.

The rearrangement uses TRBV9 and TRBJ2-5; D is uncertain. V shed 2 bases and J shed 5 bases, with 16 bases lying between them. Looked up from germline, CDR1 is SGDLS and CDR2 is YYNGEE. This CDR3 has 15 amino acids. CDR3 nucleotides: TGTGCCAGCAGCGTGGGCCCACACAATAGGGAGACCCAGTACTTC. Its translation is CASSVGPHNRETQYF.

By share, this clonotype ranks as medium-sized. The chain uses TRBV29-1 and TRBJ2-1; D is undetermined. V lost 4 bases and J lost 7, with 14 bases in between. This CDR3 is 13 amino acids long. CDR1 is SQVTM and CDR2 is ANQGSEA in the germline V gene. This chain's CDR3 is CSVGPSVWNEQFF. In nucleotides, the CDR3 is TGCAGCGTTGGGCCGTCAGTCTGGAATGAGCAGTTCTTC.

V usage is TRBV7-2 and J usage is TRBJ1-2; D uncertain. The germline V gene encodes CDR1 SGHTA and CDR2 FQGNSA. Trimming left V 1 base short and J 2 bases short, with 8 bases between. CDR3 length equals 14 residues. CDR3 amino acids: CASSLDRQNYGYTF. Here the CDR3 DNA reads TGTGCCAGCAGCTTAGACCGGCAAAACTATGGCTACACCTTC.

This clonotype was seen a handful of times. The chain combines TRBV7-9 with TRBJ2-1, with D possibly matching TRBD1 (5 bases). Germline V lookup: CDR1 SEHNR, CDR2 FQNEAQ (reference sequence). V dropped 5 bases and J dropped 6 bases, with 17 bases sitting between them. This CDR3 is built from 15 residues. CDR3 bases: TGTGCCAGCAGCCCCCCCGACAGTCAGGTCAATGAGCAGTTCTTC. Protein: CASSPPDSQVNEQFF.

This chain uses TRBV20-1 with TRBJ2-4; D possibly corresponds to TRBD2 (6 bases). The CDR3 extends over 15 amino acids. The ends were cut back, 1 base at V and 4 bases at J, with 14 bases in the middle. CDR1 and CDR2 (germline): DFQATT, SNEGSKA (reference sequence). The chain's CDR3 is CSARGAGLPKNIQYF. The CDR3 DNA is TGCAGTGCTAGAGGGGCGGGACTTCCAAAAAACATTCAGTACTTC.

This clonotype has a handful of counts. The chain carries TRBV7-2 and TRBJ2-4; 9 bases are a match to TRBD2. CDR1 is SGHTA and CDR2 is FQGNSA in the germline V gene. V shed 4 bases, J shed 2 bases, and the junction held 6 bases outside the gene matches. This CDR3 has 16 residues. The CDR3 coding sequence is TGTGCCAGCAGCTCGGCAGCGGGGGGAACCAAAAACATTCAGTACTTC. This encodes CASSSAAGGTKNIQYF.